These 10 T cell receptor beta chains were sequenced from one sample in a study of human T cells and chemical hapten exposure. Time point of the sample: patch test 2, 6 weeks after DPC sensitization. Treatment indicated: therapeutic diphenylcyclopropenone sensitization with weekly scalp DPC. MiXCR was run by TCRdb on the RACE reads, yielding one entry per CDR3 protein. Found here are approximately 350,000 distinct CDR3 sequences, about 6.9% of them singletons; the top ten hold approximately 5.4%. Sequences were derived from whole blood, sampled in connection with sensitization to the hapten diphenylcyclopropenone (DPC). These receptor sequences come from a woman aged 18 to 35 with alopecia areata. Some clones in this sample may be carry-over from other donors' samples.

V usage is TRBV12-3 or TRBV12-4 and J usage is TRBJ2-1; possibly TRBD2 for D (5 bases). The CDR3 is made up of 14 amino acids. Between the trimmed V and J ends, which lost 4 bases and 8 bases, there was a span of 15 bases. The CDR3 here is CASSWTSVRDEQFF. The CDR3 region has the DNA TGTGCCAGCAGTTGGACTTCAGTCCGGGATGAGCAGTTCTTC.

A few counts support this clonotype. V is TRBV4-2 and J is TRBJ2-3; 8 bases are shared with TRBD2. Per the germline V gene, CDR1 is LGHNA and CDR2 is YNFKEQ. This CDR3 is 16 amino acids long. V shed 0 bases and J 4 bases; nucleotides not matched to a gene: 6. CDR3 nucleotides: TGTGCCAGCAGCCAAGACCAGCGGGGGTTTTCAGATACGCAGTATTTT. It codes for CASSQDQRGFSDTQYF.

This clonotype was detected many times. This CDR3 is CATSRDRGTANYGYTF. The CDR3, as DNA: TGTGCCACCAGCAGAGATAGAGGCACAGCTAACTATGGCTACACCTTC. V usage is TRBV15 and J usage is TRBJ1-2; D ambiguous. V was shortened by 0 bases and J by 0 bases, with 11 bases between the two germline ends. Germline CDR1 and CDR2: LNHNV and YYDKDF (reference sequence). CDR3 length equals 16 residues.

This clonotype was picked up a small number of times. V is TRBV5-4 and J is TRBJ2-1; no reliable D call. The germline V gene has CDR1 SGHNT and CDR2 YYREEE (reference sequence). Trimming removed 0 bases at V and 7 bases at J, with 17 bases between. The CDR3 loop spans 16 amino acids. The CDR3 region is CASSLEVGRRPNEQFF. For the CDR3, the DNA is TGTGCCAGCAGCTTGGAAGTTGGACGGCGTCCAAATGAGCAGTTCTTC.

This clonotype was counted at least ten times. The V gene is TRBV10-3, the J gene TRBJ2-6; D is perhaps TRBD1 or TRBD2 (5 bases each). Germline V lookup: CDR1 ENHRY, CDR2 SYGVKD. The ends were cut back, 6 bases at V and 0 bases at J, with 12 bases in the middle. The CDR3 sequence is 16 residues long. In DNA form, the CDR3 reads TGTGCCATCAGGGGGGACGGACACTCTGGGGCCAACGTCCTGACTTTC. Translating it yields CAIRGDGHSGANVLTF.

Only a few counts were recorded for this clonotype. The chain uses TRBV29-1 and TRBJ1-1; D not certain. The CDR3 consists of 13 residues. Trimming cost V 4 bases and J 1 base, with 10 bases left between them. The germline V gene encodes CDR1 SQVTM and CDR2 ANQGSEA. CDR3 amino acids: CSVGGFGNTEAFF. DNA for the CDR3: TGCAGCGTTGGGGGATTCGGGAACACTGAAGCTTTCTTT.

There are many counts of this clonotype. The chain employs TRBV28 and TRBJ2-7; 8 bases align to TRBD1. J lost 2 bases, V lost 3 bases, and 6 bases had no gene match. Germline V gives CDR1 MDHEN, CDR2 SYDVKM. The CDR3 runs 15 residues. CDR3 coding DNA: TGTGCCAGCAGTTTTTTCAGGGGGCCCCCCTACGAGCAGTACTTC. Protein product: CASSFFRGPPYEQYF. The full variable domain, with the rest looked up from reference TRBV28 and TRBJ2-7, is DVKVTQSSRYLVKRTGEKVFLECVQDMDHENMFWYRQDPGLGLRLIYFSYDVKMKEKGDIPEGYSVSREKKERFSLILESASTNQTSMYLCASSFFRGPPYEQYFGPGTRLTVT.

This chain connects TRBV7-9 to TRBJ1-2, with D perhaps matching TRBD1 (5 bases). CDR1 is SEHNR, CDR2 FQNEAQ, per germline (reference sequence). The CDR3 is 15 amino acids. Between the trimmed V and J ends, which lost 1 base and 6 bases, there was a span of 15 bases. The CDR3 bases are TGTGCCAGCAGCTTAGGGACCCAGAGGGACCATGGCTACACCTTC. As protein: CASSLGTQRDHGYTF.

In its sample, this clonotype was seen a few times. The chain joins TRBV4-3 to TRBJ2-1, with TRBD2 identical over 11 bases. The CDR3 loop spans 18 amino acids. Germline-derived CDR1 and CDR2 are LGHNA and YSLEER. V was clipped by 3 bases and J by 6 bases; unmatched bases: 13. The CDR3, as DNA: TGCGCCAGCAGCCAGGACAGCCTGGGACTAGCGGATCCCAATGAGCAGTTCTTC. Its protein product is CASSQDSLGLADPNEQFF.

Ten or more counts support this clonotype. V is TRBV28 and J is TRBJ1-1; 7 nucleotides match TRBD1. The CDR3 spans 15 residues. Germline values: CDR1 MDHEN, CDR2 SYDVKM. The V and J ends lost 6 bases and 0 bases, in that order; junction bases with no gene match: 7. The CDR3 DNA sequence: TGTGCCAGCAGGATAGGGACAGCGATGAACACTGAAGCTTTCTTT. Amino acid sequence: CASRIGTAMNTEAFF. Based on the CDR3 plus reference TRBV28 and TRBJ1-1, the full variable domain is DVKVTQSSRYLVKRTGEKVFLECVQDMDHENMFWYRQDPGLGLRLIYFSYDVKMKEKGDIPEGYSVSREKKERFSLILESASTNQTSMYLCASRIGTAMNTEAFFGQGTRLTVV.